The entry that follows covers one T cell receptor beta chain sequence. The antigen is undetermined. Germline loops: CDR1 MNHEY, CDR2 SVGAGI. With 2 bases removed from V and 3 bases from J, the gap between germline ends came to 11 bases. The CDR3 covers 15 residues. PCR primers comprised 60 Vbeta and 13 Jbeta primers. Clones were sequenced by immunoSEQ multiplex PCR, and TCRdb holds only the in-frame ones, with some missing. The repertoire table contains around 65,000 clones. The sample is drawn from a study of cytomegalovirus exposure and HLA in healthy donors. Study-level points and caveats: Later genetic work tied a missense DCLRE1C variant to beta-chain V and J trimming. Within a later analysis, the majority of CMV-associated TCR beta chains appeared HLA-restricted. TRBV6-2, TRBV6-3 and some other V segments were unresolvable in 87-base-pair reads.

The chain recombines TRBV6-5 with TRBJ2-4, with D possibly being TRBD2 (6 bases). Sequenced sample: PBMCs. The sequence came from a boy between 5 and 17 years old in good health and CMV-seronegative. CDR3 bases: TGTGCCAGCAGTTACGATCCGGGAGTCAAAAACATTCAGTACTTC. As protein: CASSYDPGVKNIQYF.